The sequence of this TCR beta chain was determined in a study of shared clonotypes between healthy human individuals. Whole-study results and caveats: Clonotype sharing among donors, it was expected, would be affected by sequencing depth.

The table came from immunoSEQ multiplex PCR; TCRdb's copy has only in-frame clones and leaves some out. The sample has 1.4 million or so clones; 98% are singletons. As regards this clone: Its specificity is unknown.

This TCR came from a man between 25 and 39 years old in good health. Sequenced sample: naive CD4+ T cells sorted from blood. Specified subset: CD45RA+ positively selected.

The CDR3 DNA sequence: TGCGCCAGCAGCCCTAGTAGCGGGGGTCACGGGGAGCAGTACTTC. Amino acids: CASSPSSGGHGEQYF. The chain links TRBV5-1 to TRBJ2-7, with TRBD2 matching 9 bases. V shed 4 bases, J shed 7 bases, and the junction held 12 bases outside the gene matches. From germline, CDR1 is SGHRS and CDR2 YFSETQ. The CDR3 spans 15 residues.